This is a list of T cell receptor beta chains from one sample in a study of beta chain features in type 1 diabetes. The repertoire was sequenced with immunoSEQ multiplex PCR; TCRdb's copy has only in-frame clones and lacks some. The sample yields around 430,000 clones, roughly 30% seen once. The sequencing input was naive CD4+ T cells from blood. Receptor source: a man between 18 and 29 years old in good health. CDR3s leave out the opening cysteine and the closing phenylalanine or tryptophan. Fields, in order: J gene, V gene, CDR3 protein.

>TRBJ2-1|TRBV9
ASSVFPVTSGYNEQF
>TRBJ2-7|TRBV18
ASTGTGDGEQY
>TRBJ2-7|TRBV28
ATRQGPYEQY
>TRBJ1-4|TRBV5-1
ASAQDSEKLF
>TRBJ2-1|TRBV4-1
ASRRTGTYNEQF
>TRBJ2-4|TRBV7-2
ASSTAGTSNAIQY
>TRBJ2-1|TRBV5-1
ASSSDWNEQF
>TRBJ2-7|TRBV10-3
AISDSYEQY
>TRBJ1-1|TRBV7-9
ASSLVRVDRWKGTEAF
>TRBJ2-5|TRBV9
ASSPVGGVQETQY
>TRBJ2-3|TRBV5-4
ASSLVGGTGTDTQY
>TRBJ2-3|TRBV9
ASSASALSTDTQY
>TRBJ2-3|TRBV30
AWQGQGADTQY
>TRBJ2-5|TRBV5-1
ASSSPSGRPGETQY
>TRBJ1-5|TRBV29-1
SVEGGRDQPQH
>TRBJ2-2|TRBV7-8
ASSLLSRATGELF
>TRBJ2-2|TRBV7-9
ASSRDRVPTNTGELF
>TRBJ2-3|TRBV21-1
ASSRLGTSDTDTQY
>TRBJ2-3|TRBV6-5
ATREPGADTQY
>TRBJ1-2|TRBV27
ASRPLGQGALGYT
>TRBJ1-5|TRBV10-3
AISESGAGESQPQH
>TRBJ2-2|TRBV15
ATRPGNRDGMNTGELF
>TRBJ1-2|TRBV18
ASSLDAINYGYT
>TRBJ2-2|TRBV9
ASQGLALTGELF
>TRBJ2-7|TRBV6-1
ASSRLKYEQY
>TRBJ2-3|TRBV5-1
ASSSGLAGVTDTQY
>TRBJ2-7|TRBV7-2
ASSSIGTQWYEQY
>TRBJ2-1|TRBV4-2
ASSQTGMSSYNEQF
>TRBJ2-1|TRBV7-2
ASSLVVPYSQQF
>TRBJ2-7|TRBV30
AWSAGRGLEQY
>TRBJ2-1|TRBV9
ASRNLAAYNEQF
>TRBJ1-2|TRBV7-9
ASSDRVHYGYT
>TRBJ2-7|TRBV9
ASSVGSGSYEQY
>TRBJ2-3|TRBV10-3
AISESTGRADTQY
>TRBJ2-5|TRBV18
ASSRQGAPTGETQY
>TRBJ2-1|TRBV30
AWRDRNEQF
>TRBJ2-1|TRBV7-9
ASSHRVPNNEQF
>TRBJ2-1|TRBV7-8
ASSWTSGRANEQF
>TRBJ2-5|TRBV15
ATSRLTGRETQY
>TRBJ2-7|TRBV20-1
SAKRGYEQY
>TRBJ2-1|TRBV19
ASSVGNHNEQF
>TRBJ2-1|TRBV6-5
ASSPGPTYNEQF
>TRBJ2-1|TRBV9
ASSVVKSNEQF
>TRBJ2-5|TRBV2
ASSRRRGQAGETQY
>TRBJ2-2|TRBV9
ASSKWTSNTGELF
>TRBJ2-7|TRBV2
ASSDKGWNEQY
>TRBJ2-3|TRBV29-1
SVTGTSRRGTDTQY
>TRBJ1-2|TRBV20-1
SASFSFGYT
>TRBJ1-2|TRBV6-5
ASSFRGNYGYT
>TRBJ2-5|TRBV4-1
ASSPRLAPSGETQY
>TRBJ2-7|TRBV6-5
ASNRGQPAGGEQY
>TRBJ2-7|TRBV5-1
ASSLAEGAYEQY
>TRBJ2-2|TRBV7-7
ASSLDGDTGELF
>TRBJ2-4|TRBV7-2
ASSLRAGGNIQY
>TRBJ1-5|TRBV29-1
SARDSNQPQH
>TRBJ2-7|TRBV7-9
ASSRGAGRTYEQY
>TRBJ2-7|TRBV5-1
ASKTSGSSYEQY